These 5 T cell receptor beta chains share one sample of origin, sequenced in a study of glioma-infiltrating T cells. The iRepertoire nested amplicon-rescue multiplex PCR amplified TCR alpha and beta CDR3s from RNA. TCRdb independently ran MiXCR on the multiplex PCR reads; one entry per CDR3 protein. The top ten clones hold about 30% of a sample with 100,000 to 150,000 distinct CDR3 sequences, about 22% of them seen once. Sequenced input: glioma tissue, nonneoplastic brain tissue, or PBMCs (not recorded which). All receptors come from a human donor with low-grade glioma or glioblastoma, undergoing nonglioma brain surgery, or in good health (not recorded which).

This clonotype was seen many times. This chain's CDR3 is CASMNPHLSETQYF. The CDR3 DNA sequence: TGTGCCAGCATGAACCCCCACTTGTCGGAGACCCAGTACTTC. The chain carries TRBV6-1 and TRBJ2-5; no firm D call. Germline-derived CDR1 and CDR2 are MNHNS and SASEGT. The CDR3 consists of 14 residues. The V end lost 7 bases, the J end lost 5 bases, and 17 bases lay between the germline ends.

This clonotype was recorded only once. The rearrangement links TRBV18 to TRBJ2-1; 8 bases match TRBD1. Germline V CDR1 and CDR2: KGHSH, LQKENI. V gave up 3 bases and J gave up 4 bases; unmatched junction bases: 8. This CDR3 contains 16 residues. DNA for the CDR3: TGTGCCAGCTCACCTGCATTGACAGGGGCATACAATGAGCAGTTCTTC. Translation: CASSPALTGAYNEQFF.

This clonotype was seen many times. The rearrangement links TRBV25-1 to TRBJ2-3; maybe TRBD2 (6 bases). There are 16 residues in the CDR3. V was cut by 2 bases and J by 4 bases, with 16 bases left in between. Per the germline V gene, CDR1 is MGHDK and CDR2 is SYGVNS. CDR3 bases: TGTGCCAGCAGTGAACTAACTAGCATCAAGTCAGATACGCAGTATTTT. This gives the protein CASSELTSIKSDTQYF.

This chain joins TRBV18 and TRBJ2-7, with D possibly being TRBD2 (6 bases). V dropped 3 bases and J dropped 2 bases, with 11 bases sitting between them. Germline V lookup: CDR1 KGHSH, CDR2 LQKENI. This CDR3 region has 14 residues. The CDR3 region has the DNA TGTGCCAGCTCACCTGGGGACTTCACCTACGAGCAGTACGTC. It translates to CASSPGDFTYEQYV.

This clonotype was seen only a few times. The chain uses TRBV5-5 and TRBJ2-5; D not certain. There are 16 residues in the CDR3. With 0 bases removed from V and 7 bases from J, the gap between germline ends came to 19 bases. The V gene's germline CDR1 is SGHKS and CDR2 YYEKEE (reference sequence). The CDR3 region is CASSLEPRARGRTQYF. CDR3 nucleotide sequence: TGTGCCAGCAGCTTGGAGCCCCGGGCTAGAGGAAGGACCCAGTACTTC.